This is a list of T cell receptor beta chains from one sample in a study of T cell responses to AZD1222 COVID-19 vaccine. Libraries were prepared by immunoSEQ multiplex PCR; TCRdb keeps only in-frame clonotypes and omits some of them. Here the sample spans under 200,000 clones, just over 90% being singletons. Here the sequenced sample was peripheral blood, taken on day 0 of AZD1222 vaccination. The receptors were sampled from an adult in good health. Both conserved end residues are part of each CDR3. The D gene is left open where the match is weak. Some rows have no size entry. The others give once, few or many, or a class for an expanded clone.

CASSLTGGYGYTF,TGTGCCAGCAGTTTAACGGGGGGCTATGGCTACACCTTC,13,NA,TRBV28,NA,TRBJ1-2
CASSFAGGRLEQYF,TGTGCCAGCAGTTTCGCGGGGGGTCGGCTCGAGCAGTACTTC,14,TRBD2,TRBV28,once,TRBJ2-7
CASGSGTGPDTQYF,TGTGCTAGTGGTTCCGGGACGGGCCCAGATACGCAGTATTTT,14,NA,TRBV12-5,NA,TRBJ2-3
CASSQDVRGHSNTGELFF,TGTGCCAGCTCACAAGATGTGAGGGGACACTCGAACACCGGGGAGCTGTTTTTT,18,NA,TRBV18,NA,TRBJ2-2
CASSLAFRASQETQYF,TGTGCCAGCAGCTTGGCCTTTAGGGCATCACAAGAGACCCAGTACTTC,16,NA,TRBV5-4,NA,TRBJ2-5
CASSPPTGEGYGYTF,TGCGCCAGCAGCCCTCCGACAGGGGAAGGCTATGGCTACACCTTC,15,TRBD1,TRBV4-1,NA,TRBJ1-2
CASSPWTASYNEQFF,TGCGCCAGCAGCCCATGGACAGCCTCCTACAATGAGCAGTTCTTC,15,NA,TRBV4-1,NA,TRBJ2-1
CAISDPGTANTEAFF,TGTGCCATCAGTGATCCCGGGACAGCGAACACTGAAGCTTTCTTT,15,TRBD1,TRBV10-3,NA,TRBJ1-1
CASSEVVGVIEKLFF,TGTGCCAGCAGTGAGGTCGTCGGGGTAATCGAAAAACTGTTTTTT,15,NA,TRBV6-1,NA,TRBJ1-4
CASSFTGAYNQPQHF,TGTGCCAGCAGTTTTACAGGGGCCTACAATCAGCCCCAGCATTTT,15,TRBD1,TRBV27,few,TRBJ1-5
CAWSEPATNEKLFF,TGTGCCTGGAGTGAACCCGCAACTAATGAAAAACTGTTTTTT,14,NA,TRBV30,once,TRBJ1-4
CASSLRGRVHGYTF,TGTGCCAGCAGTCTCCGGGGCAGGGTACATGGCTACACCTTC,14,NA,TRBV28,NA,TRBJ1-2
CAISEGNKYGYTF,TGTGCCATCAGTGAGGGCAACAAATATGGCTACACCTTC,13,NA,TRBV10-3,NA,TRBJ1-2
CASSLTWDRVNTEAFF,TGCGCCAGCAGCTTGACTTGGGACAGGGTAAACACTGAAGCTTTCTTT,16,TRBD1,TRBV5-1,NA,TRBJ1-1
CASRSAGQPQHF,TGTGCCAGCAGATCGGCCGGGCAGCCCCAGCATTTT,12,NA,TRBV2,once,TRBJ1-5
CASSPPGEAYNEQFF,TGTGCCAGCTCCCCCCCAGGGGAAGCCTACAATGAGCAGTTCTTC,15,NA,TRBV28,once,TRBJ2-1
CASNPLWGQGTDTQYF,TGTGCCAGCAACCCCCTGTGGGGGCAAGGGACAGATACGCAGTATTTT,16,NA,TRBV7-6,NA,TRBJ2-3
CASSEIRVNTEAFF,TGTGCCAGCAGTGAAATTCGGGTCAACACTGAAGCTTTCTTT,14,NA,TRBV6-1,NA,TRBJ1-1
CASMRTSPANYGYTF,TGTGCCAGCATGCGGACATCTCCAGCTAACTATGGCTACACCTTC,15,NA,TRBV27,NA,TRBJ1-2
CASSLQMNIQYF,TGTGCCAGCAGTCTTCAAATGAACATTCAGTACTTC,12,NA,TRBV28,NA,TRBJ2-4
CASGSGLRTEAFF,TGTGCCAGCGGTTCAGGGCTACGGACTGAAGCTTTCTTT,13,NA,TRBV7-2,NA,TRBJ1-1
CASSIEGPLTADEQFF,TGTGCCAGTAGTATAGAAGGTCCCCTCACCGCTGATGAGCAGTTCTTC,16,NA,TRBV19,NA,TRBJ2-1
CASSLWGASTNEKLFF,TGTGCCAGCAGTTTATGGGGCGCCTCAACTAATGAAAAACTGTTTTTT,16,NA,TRBV28,once,TRBJ1-4
CASSMEMPYGYTF,TGTGCCAGTAGTATGGAAATGCCCTATGGCTACACCTTC,13,NA,TRBV19,NA,TRBJ1-2
CASSLLGVRDGTEAFF,TGTGCCAGCAGTTTATTGGGGGTGAGGGATGGCACTGAAGCTTTCTTT,16,NA,TRBV28,NA,TRBJ1-1
CASSPGMEMNTEAFF,TGTGCCAGCAGCCCAGGGATGGAGATGAACACTGAAGCTTTCTTT,15,NA,TRBV4-2,NA,TRBJ1-1
CASSQGRGYSEQYF,TGTGCCAGCAGCCAGGGTCGGGGGTATTCCGAGCAGTACTTC,14,NA,TRBV3-1/TRBV3-2,NA,TRBJ2-7
CASSQAGINTGELFF,TGTGCCAGCAGCCAAGCTGGGATTAACACCGGGGAGCTGTTTTTT,15,NA,TRBV3-1/TRBV3-2,NA,TRBJ2-2
CASSYSMRGNQPQHF,TGTGCCAGCAGTTACTCGATGAGGGGCAATCAGCCCCAGCATTTT,15,NA,TRBV6-2/TRBV6-3,NA,TRBJ1-5
CASSGHSEGPNGYTF,TGTGCCAGCAGTGGACATTCGGAGGGGCCTAATGGCTACACCTTC,15,NA,TRBV2,NA,TRBJ1-2
CARGSGQGLGTEAFF,TGCGCCAGGGGTTCGGGACAGGGTCTGGGGACTGAAGCTTTCTTT,15,TRBD1,TRBV5-1,NA,TRBJ1-1
CASRSDMGQYNEQFF,TGTGCCAGCAGGTCAGATATGGGCCAATACAATGAGCAGTTCTTC,15,NA,TRBV7-2,NA,TRBJ2-1
CASSLLGLAGGTAYEQYF,TGTGCCAGCAGTTTATTGGGACTAGCGGGGGGCACGGCCTACGAGCAGTACTTC,18,TRBD2,TRBV28,NA,TRBJ2-7
CASSIDPGIQPQHF,TGTGCCAGTAGTATAGATCCTGGGATTCAGCCCCAGCATTTT,14,NA,TRBV19,NA,TRBJ1-5
CASSARQGGNSPLHF,TGTGCCAGCAGTGCCCGACAGGGCGGGAATTCACCCCTCCACTTT,15,TRBD1,TRBV27,NA,TRBJ1-6
CASSQNPNRGHDEQYF,TGCGCCAGCAGCCAAAACCCGAACAGGGGGCACGACGAGCAGTACTTC,16,TRBD1,TRBV4-3,NA,TRBJ2-7
CASNRVGRERVGDGYTF,TGTGCCAGCAACCGGGTAGGCAGGGAGAGAGTGGGGGATGGCTACACCTTC,17,NA,TRBV9,NA,TRBJ1-2
CASRAGQAGNTIYF,TGTGCCAGCAGGGCAGGACAAGCTGGAAACACCATATATTTT,14,NA,TRBV28,NA,TRBJ1-3
CASSPQGGQPQHF,TGTGCCAGCAGCCCCCAGGGTGGGCAGCCCCAGCATTTT,13,NA,TRBV7-3,NA,TRBJ1-5
CASTWQGRVYGYTF,TGTGCCAGCACCTGGCAGGGACGGGTCTATGGCTACACCTTC,14,NA,TRBV28,NA,TRBJ1-2
CASSLAGTRPPLGEKLFF,TGTGCCAGCAGCTTAGCCGGGACAAGGCCCCCATTAGGTGAAAAACTGTTTTTT,18,NA,TRBV7-2,NA,TRBJ1-4
CASSLEPGGGYTF,TGTGCCAGCAGCTTAGAGCCAGGGGGCGGCTACACCTTC,13,TRBD1,TRBV7-8,NA,TRBJ1-2
CASSRGTGIGNEKLFF,TGTGCCAGCTCACGCGGGACAGGGATTGGTAATGAAAAACTGTTTTTT,16,TRBD1,TRBV18,NA,TRBJ1-4
CASSYSKYPPTDTQYF,TGTGCCAGCAGTTACTCTAAGTACCCACCCACAGATACGCAGTATTTT,16,NA,TRBV6-5,NA,TRBJ2-3
CASSNEYNSPLHF,TGTGCCAGCTCAAATGAATATAATTCACCCCTCCACTTT,13,NA,TRBV18,once,TRBJ1-6
CASSFGGNTIYF,TGTGCCAGCAGCTTTGGGGGAAACACCATATATTTT,12,NA,TRBV7-9,NA,TRBJ1-3
CASSYGQGGAFF,TGTGCCAGCAGTTACGGACAGGGGGGAGCTTTCTTT,12,TRBD1,TRBV6-2/TRBV6-3,NA,TRBJ1-1
CASSLGSSRYGYTF,TGTGCCAGCAGTTTAGGGAGCTCCCGCTATGGCTACACCTTC,14,NA,TRBV28,NA,TRBJ1-2
CASSFGRSLHREKLFF,TGTGCCAGCAGTTTCGGGCGGAGCTTACATCGGGAAAAACTGTTTTTT,16,NA,TRBV28,NA,TRBJ1-4
CASSRLAGRGTGELFF,TGCGCCAGCAGTCGACTAGCGGGGCGAGGCACCGGGGAGCTGTTTTTT,16,TRBD2,TRBV10-1,NA,TRBJ2-2
CASSRQSGNTIYF,TGTGCCAGTAGTAGACAGTCTGGAAACACCATATATTTT,13,NA,TRBV19,NA,TRBJ1-3
CASSPGFRTDTQYF,TGTGCCAGCTCTCCGGGCTTTCGCACAGATACGCAGTATTTT,14,NA,TRBV7-3,NA,TRBJ2-3
CASSFLPGGTGNQPQHF,TGCGCCAGCAGCTTCCTCCCAGGGGGCACGGGCAATCAGCCCCAGCATTTT,17,TRBD1,TRBV5-1,NA,TRBJ1-5
CASSRRGDLNTEAFF,TGTGCCAGTTCTCGTCGCGGGGACTTGAACACTGAAGCTTTCTTT,15,NA,TRBV19,NA,TRBJ1-1
CSVEDQGGGYTF,TGCAGCGTTGAAGATCAGGGAGGTGGCTACACCTTC,12,NA,TRBV29-1,NA,TRBJ1-2